The rows below give T cell receptor beta chains drawn from one sample of a study of blood T cell repertoires in COVID-19. The repertoire was sequenced with immunoSEQ multiplex PCR; TCRdb's copy has only in-frame clones and lacks some. The sample lists 130,000 to 150,000 clones, roughly 85% occurring once. Sequenced material: peripheral blood. These receptors all stem from a woman aged 55-70 years with COVID-19, enrolled during active disease. CDR3s include the opening cysteine and the closing phenylalanine or tryptophan. The order of the fields is V gene, clone size, J gene, D gene, CDR3 DNA, CDR3 protein. A D gene is named only where the DNA matches it firmly. Clone size is shown for a subset of rows, as once, few, many or a class of expanded clone.

V gene: TRBV7-6; clone size: .; J gene: TRBJ2-6; D gene: .; CDR3 DNA: TGTGCCAGCAGCTTAGCACCGTCGGGATTCGAGGCCAACGTCCTGACTTTC; CDR3 protein: CASSLAPSGFEANVLTF
V gene: TRBV7-2; clone size: few; J gene: TRBJ1-2; D gene: .; CDR3 DNA: TGTGCCAGCAGCTTAGTCTCAGGGATTAACTATGGCTACACCTTC; CDR3 protein: CASSLVSGINYGYTF
V gene: TRBV19; clone size: .; J gene: TRBJ1-5; D gene: .; CDR3 DNA: TGTGCCAGTAGTATAGATGCACAGGGCGCCCAGCATTTT; CDR3 protein: CASSIDAQGAQHF
V gene: TRBV7-8; clone size: few; J gene: TRBJ2-3; D gene: TRBD1; CDR3 DNA: TGTGCCAGCAGCGCAGGGGGAGCCACCGATACGCAGTATTTT; CDR3 protein: CASSAGGATDTQYF
V gene: TRBV18; clone size: .; J gene: TRBJ2-2; D gene: TRBD1; CDR3 DNA: TGTGCCAGCTCACTATCAGCGACAGGGGGCCGCACCGGGGAGCTGTTTTTT; CDR3 protein: CASSLSATGGRTGELFF
V gene: TRBV7-6; clone size: .; J gene: TRBJ2-7; D gene: .; CDR3 DNA: TGTGCCAGCAGCTTACCAAACCTTGGACAAGGCGAGCAGTACTTC; CDR3 protein: CASSLPNLGQGEQYF
V gene: TRBV18; clone size: .; J gene: TRBJ2-5; D gene: .; CDR3 DNA: TGTGCCAGCTCACCCCTTATACTGGGGCATCAAGAGACCCAGTACTTC; CDR3 protein: CASSPLILGHQETQYF
V gene: TRBV19; clone size: .; J gene: TRBJ1-2; D gene: TRBD1; CDR3 DNA: TGTGCCAGTACCTGGGACAGGAACTATGGCTACACCTTC; CDR3 protein: CASTWDRNYGYTF
V gene: TRBV7-9; clone size: .; J gene: TRBJ1-1; D gene: .; CDR3 DNA: TGTGCCAGCGACTTACAGGGTGTAGTCACTGAAGCTTTCTTT; CDR3 protein: CASDLQGVVTEAFF
V gene: TRBV12-5; clone size: .; J gene: TRBJ2-7; D gene: .; CDR3 DNA: TGTGCTAGTGGTCCAGGACTCCAGCTAGGGGAGCAGTACTTC; CDR3 protein: CASGPGLQLGEQYF
V gene: TRBV7-3; clone size: few; J gene: TRBJ2-7; D gene: TRBD1; CDR3 DNA: TGTGCCAGCAGCTTAAAACTCGGGACAGGGGACGACCACGAGCAGTACTTC; CDR3 protein: CASSLKLGTGDDHEQYF
V gene: TRBV10-3; clone size: .; J gene: TRBJ1-5; D gene: .; CDR3 DNA: TGTGCCATCAGTGAGTCTCGGGGGAATCAGCCCCAGCATTTT; CDR3 protein: CAISESRGNQPQHF
V gene: TRBV5-1; clone size: .; J gene: TRBJ2-7; D gene: TRBD1; CDR3 DNA: TGCGCCAGCAGCCCAACGGACAGGGGTTCCTACGAGCAGTACTTC; CDR3 protein: CASSPTDRGSYEQYF
V gene: TRBV18; clone size: .; J gene: TRBJ2-1; D gene: TRBD2; CDR3 DNA: TGTGCCAGCTCAGCTACTCTAGCGGGGGGGCAGAATGAGCAGTTCTTC; CDR3 protein: CASSATLAGGQNEQFF